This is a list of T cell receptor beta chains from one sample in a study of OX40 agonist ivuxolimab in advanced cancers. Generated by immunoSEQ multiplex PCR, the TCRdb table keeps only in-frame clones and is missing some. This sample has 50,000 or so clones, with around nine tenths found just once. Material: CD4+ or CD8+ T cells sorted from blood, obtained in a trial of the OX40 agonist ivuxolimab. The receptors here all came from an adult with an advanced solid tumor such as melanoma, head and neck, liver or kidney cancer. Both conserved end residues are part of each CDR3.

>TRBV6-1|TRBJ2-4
CASRTSGSSIQYF
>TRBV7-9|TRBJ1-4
CASSFGVNEKLFF
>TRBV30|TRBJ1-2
CAWNHYGTLANYGYTF
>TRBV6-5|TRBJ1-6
CASSLYSGGRSPLHF
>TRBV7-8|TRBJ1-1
CASSLIAGGIGTEAFF
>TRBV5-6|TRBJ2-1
CASSPPGQGQREVLNEQFF
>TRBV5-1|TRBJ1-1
CASSPRDRGTEAFF
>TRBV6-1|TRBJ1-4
CASSESDGEKLFF
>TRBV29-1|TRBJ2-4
CSVEGGSANIQYF
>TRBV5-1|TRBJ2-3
CASSLATFSTDTQYF
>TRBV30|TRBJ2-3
CAWSGLVAGVGDTQYF
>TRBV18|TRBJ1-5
CASSPTGVGQPQHF
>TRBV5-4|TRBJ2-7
CASRRRDSPYEQYF
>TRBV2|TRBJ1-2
CASRTGQGAQGYTF
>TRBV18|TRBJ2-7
CASSPPGRTYEQYF
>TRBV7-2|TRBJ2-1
CASSSGGGKTYNEQFF
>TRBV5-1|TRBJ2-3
CASQGGSTDTQYF
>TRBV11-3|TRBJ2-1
CASSDTVYNEQFF
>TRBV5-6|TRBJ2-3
CASRSTDTQYF
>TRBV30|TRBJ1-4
CAWSRQINEKLFF
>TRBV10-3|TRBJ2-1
CAISERREGYNEQFF
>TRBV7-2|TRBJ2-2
CASSSKAGATGELFF
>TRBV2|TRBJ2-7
CASSPRGYEQYF
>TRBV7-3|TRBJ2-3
CASSFNGGSTDTQYF
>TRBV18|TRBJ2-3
CASSRDRADTQYF
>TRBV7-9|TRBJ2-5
CASTPRAGVRETQYF
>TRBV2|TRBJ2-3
CASSDRSKGTQYF
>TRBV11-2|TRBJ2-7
CASSLVSSYEQYF
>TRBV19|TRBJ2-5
CASSPGFLQETQYF
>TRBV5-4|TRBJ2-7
CASSSRTGYEQYF
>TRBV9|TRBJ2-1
CASSAPGLTGGLSSYNEQFF
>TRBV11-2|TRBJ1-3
CASSSIQGSGNTIYF
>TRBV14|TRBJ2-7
CASSQHWAGWIGEQYF
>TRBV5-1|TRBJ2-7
CASRTGRSGDEQYF
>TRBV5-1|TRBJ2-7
CASSFSGSAYEQYF
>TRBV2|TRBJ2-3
CASRGWGDTQYF
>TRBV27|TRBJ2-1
CASRRREGRYNEQFF
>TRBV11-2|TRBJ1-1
CASSLVGNTEAFF
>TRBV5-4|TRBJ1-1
CASSSGGPVNTEAFF